These 25 T cell receptor beta chains were sequenced from one sample in a study of OX40 agonist ivuxolimab in advanced cancers. The protocol was immunoSEQ multiplex PCR, while the TCRdb copy is restricted to in-frame clones and leaves out a portion. The profile shows around 60,000 clones, around nine tenths of them singletons. The material sequenced was CD4+ or CD8+ T cells sorted from blood, taken in a trial of the OX40 agonist ivuxolimab. The receptors originated from an adult with an advanced solid tumor such as melanoma, head and neck, liver or kidney cancer.

The chain carries TRBV4-1 and TRBJ2-4, with a tentative D call TRBD1 (6 bases). The CDR3 is made up of 14 amino acids. Germline V CDR1 and CDR2: MGHRA, YSYEKL. The V end was cut by 0 bases, the J end by 6 bases, with 9 bases between. CDR3 nucleotide sequence: TGCGCCAGCAGCCAAGACGACAGGATAAACATTCAGTACTTC. It encodes CASSQDDRINIQYF.

This clone occurred once. The CDR3 loop reads CASSDFSLAIADEQFF. The CDR3 coding sequence is TGTGCCAGCAGTGACTTTAGCCTAGCGATTGCCGATGAGCAGTTCTTC. V gene TRBV6-1 combines with J gene TRBJ2-1; a weak D match, TRBD2 (6 bases). Trimming pared 3 bases from V and 8 bases from J, leaving 20 bases between. The CDR3 extends over 16 amino acids. Germline V CDR1 and CDR2: MNHNS, SASEGT.

This chain joins TRBV14 and TRBJ2-1; maybe TRBD2 (6 bases). Per the germline V gene, CDR1 is SGHDN and CDR2 is FVKESK. Trimming removed 6 bases from V and 8 bases from J, with 17 bases in between. The CDR3 runs to 14 residues. CDR3 nucleotides: TGTGCCAGCAGTCTTGTGGCGGGATCTGATGAGCAGTTCTTC. Encoded protein: CASSLVAGSDEQFF.

J is TRBJ2-7 and V is TRBV23-1; D is ambiguous. TRBV23-1 is identified as an open reading frame with a role that is uncertain. The CDR3 is 13 residues long. Trimming left V 5 bases short and J 2 bases short, with 10 bases between. The CDR3, as DNA: TGCGCCAGCAGTAAGGGCAGACCCTACGAGCAGTACTTC. Amino acids: CASSKGRPYEQYF.

This clone was observed once. This rearrangement joins TRBV11-3 to TRBJ2-1, with D tentatively TRBD1 or TRBD2 (6 bases each). CDR1 SGHNT and CDR2 YENEEA come from the germline V gene. Trimming pared 1 base from V and 4 bases from J, leaving 11 bases between. CDR3 size: 15 residues. As DNA, the CDR3 is TGTGCCAGCAGCTTAGCGGGGGCCTTATACAATGAGCAGTTCTTC. It yields the protein CASSLAGALYNEQFF.

This chain links TRBV11-2 with TRBJ1-4; TRBD1 agrees at 7 bases. V gave up 5 bases and J gave up 5 bases; unmatched junction bases: 8. CDR3 length equals 15 residues. Germline assignment: CDR1 SGHAT and CDR2 FQNNGV. DNA of the CDR3: TGTGCCAGCAGCCGCACCGGGACAGTAAATGAAAAACTGTTTTTT. Translation: CASSRTGTVNEKLFF.

This rearrangement joins TRBV6-4 to TRBJ2-5; the D gene is possibly TRBD2 (6 bases). Germline CDR1 is MRHNA and CDR2 is SNTAGT. Between the trimmed V and J ends, which lost 6 bases and 7 bases, there was a span of 27 bases. The CDR3 loop spans 17 amino acids. This chain's CDR3 is CASRTKGAGGRPVTQYF. The DNA for the CDR3 is TGTGCCAGCAGGACAAAGGGAGCCGGGGGACGGCCGGTGACCCAGTACTTC.

J is TRBJ2-2 and V is TRBV7-3; 7 nucleotides line up with TRBD1. Germline trimming cut 5 bases from V and 2 bases from J; bases unmatched to any gene: 11. This CDR3 spans 17 amino acids. CDR1 is SGHTA, CDR2 FQGTGA, per germline. The CDR3 loop is CASSPQGGRANTGELFF. The CDR3 DNA reads TGTGCCAGCAGCCCCCAAGGGGGCAGGGCTAACACCGGGGAGCTGTTTTTT.

This clone was seen once. The chain is built from TRBV4-1 and TRBJ2-3; 16 positions agree with TRBD2. Germline V gene data show CDR1 as MGHRA and CDR2 as YSYEKL. The CDR3 has 21 amino acids. Germline trimming cut 2 bases from V and 0 bases from J; bases unmatched to any gene: 11. The CDR3 loop reads CASSQPGLAGGQRSSTDTQYF. CDR3 DNA: TGCGCCAGCAGCCAACCGGGACTAGCGGGAGGGCAAAGGTCCAGCACAGATACGCAGTATTTT.

The CDR3 DNA reads as TGTGCCAGCAGCTTACTACTCGAGAGGGGGCGCGAGCAGTTCTTC. Protein product: CASSLLLERGREQFF. The rearrangement uses TRBV11-2 and TRBJ2-1; 7 nucleotides match TRBD1. J gave up 10 bases and V 2 bases, and 11 bases lay outside the gene matches. Germline lookup yields CDR1 SGHAT and CDR2 FQNNGV. This CDR3 has 15 amino acids. Full variable domain (missing parts from reference TRBV11-2 and TRBJ2-1): EAGVAQSPRYKIIEKRQSVAFWCNPISGHATLYWYQQILGQGPKLLIQFQNNGVVDDSQLPKDRFSAERLKGVDSTLKIQPAKLEDSAVYLCASSLLLERGREQFFGPGTRLTVL.

This CDR3 is CASSLAASGSHNEQFF. DNA of the CDR3: TGCGCCAGCAGCTTGGCGGCTAGCGGGAGCCACAATGAGCAGTTCTTC. V usage is TRBV5-1 and J usage is TRBJ2-1; 10 bases agree with TRBD2. Per germline, CDR1 SGHRS and CDR2 YFSETQ. The V and J ends lost 0 bases and 5 bases, in that order; junction bases with no gene match: 5. The CDR3 has 16 residues.

The rearrangement joins TRBV28 to TRBJ2-7; 9 positions agree with TRBD1. Germline CDR1 is MDHEN and CDR2 is SYDVKM. The CDR3 sequence is 14 residues long. With 7 bases clipped from V and 4 bases from J, the junction kept 8 bases outside the gene matches. The CDR3 coding sequence is TGTGCCAGCACAGTTGGGACAGGGCTATACGAGCAGTACTTC. It codes for CASTVGTGLYEQYF.

The gene calls are TRBV5-1 and TRBJ2-2; TRBD1 matches 8 bases. The junction had 3 bases not matched to a gene; V was cut back by 0 bases and J by 8 bases. Looked up from germline, CDR1 is SGHRS and CDR2 is YFSETQ. The CDR3 extends over 14 amino acids. As DNA, the CDR3 is TGCGCCAGCAGCTTGGAAGACAGGGGTGGGGAGCTGTTTTTT. It translates to CASSLEDRGGELFF.

The rearrangement uses TRBV5-6 and TRBJ1-5; tentatively, D is TRBD1 (5 bases). V was cut by 3 bases and J by 4 bases, with 14 bases left in between. The germline V gene encodes CDR1 SGHDT and CDR2 YYEEEE. The CDR3 extends over 15 amino acids. The CDR3 DNA sequence: TGTGCCAGCAGCTCGGGCGGGGGAGGAAATCAGCCCCAGCATTTT. Encoded protein: CASSSGGGGNQPQHF.

In its sample, this clone was seen once. This chain uses TRBV6-1 with TRBJ2-2; D remains ambiguous. Trimming pared 0 bases from V and 6 bases from J, leaving 8 bases between. This CDR3 comprises 14 residues. CDR1 MNHNS and CDR2 SASEGT come from the germline V gene. CDR3 sequence (DNA): TGTGCCAGCAGTGAAGCGTGGCTTTCCGGGGAGCTGTTTTTT. Amino acids: CASSEAWLSGELFF.

The chain couples TRBV19 to TRBJ1-2; D remains ambiguous. CDR1 is LNHDA and CDR2 is SQIVND in the germline V gene (reference sequence). The CDR3 is made up of 12 amino acids. V was shortened by 7 bases and J by 4 bases, with 10 bases between the two germline ends. This CDR3 is CASTRSSYGYTF. DNA for the CDR3: TGTGCCAGTACACGGTCGTCCTATGGCTACACCTTC.

The V and J genes are TRBV5-1 and TRBJ1-5; tentative D call: TRBD1 (5 bases). V dropped 0 bases and J dropped 6 bases, with 13 bases sitting between them. This CDR3 has 15 amino acids. CDR1 and CDR2 from the germline V gene are SGHRS and YFSETQ. The CDR3 spells CASSLDAGTTQPQHF. The DNA of the CDR3 is TGCGCCAGCAGCTTGGACGCAGGGACCACTCAGCCCCAGCATTTT. Drawing the rest from reference TRBV5-1 and TRBJ1-5, the complete variable domain is KAGVTQTPRYLIKTRGQQVTLSCSPISGHRSVSWYQQTPGQGLQFLFEYFSETQRNKGNFPGRFSGRQFSNSRSEMNVSTLELGDSALYLCASSLDAGTTQPQHFGDGTRLSIL.

The chain recombines TRBV6-1 with TRBJ1-3, with unresolved D. This CDR3 comprises 18 residues. V lost 4 bases, J lost 7 bases, and 26 bases lay in between. From germline, CDR1 is MNHNS and CDR2 SASEGT. This chain's CDR3 is CASSAMTFGHSRRNTIYF. The DNA of the CDR3 is TGTGCCAGCAGTGCCATGACATTCGGGCATTCTAGGCGGAACACCATATATTTT.

The V gene is TRBV9, the J gene TRBJ1-3; D uncertain. This CDR3 comprises 17 residues. V lost 0 bases and J 4 bases, leaving 17 bases between the germline ends. Germline CDR1 and CDR2: SGDLS and YYNGEE. CDR3 in DNA: TGTGCCAGCAGCGTAGGGGGAACACCTGGGTCCGGAAACACCATATATTTT. This codes for CASSVGGTPGSGNTIYF.

The chain recombines TRBV6-5 with TRBJ1-2; tentatively, D is TRBD1 (6 bases). The CDR3 contains 14 residues. Germline V gives CDR1 MNHEY, CDR2 SVGAGI. V was pared by 5 bases and J by 8 bases, with 18 bases between. CDR3 sequence (DNA): TGTGCCAGCAGTAGGGACATTGCTTCTGAAGGCTACACCTTC. Protein sequence: CASSRDIASEGYTF.

The V and J genes are TRBV10-1 and TRBJ2-2; a possible D gene is TRBD2 (6 bases). Germline assignment: CDR1 WNHNN and CDR2 SYGVQD (reference sequence). V was clipped by 2 bases and J by 4 bases, with 8 bases between them. The CDR3 length is 14 residues. The CDR3 sequence: CASSEGTSTGELFF. The CDR3 region has the DNA TGCGCCAGCAGTGAGGGGACTTCCACCGGGGAGCTGTTTTTT.

The CDR3 DNA sequence: TGTGCCAGCAGAATTAGAACAGGTGTTAATGAAAAACTGTTTTTT. The encoded protein is CASRIRTGVNEKLFF. This chain connects TRBV2 to TRBJ1-4; maybe TRBD1 (5 bases). The CDR3 is 15 amino acids. Trimming shortened V by 6 bases and J by 4 bases, and 15 bases separated the two germline ends. Germline values: CDR1 SNHLY, CDR2 FYNNEI.

This rearrangement joins TRBV18 to TRBJ2-1; D is possibly TRBD2 (7 bases). This CDR3 comprises 13 residues. V was clipped by 8 bases and J by 5 bases, with 13 bases between them. Germline loops: CDR1 KGHSH, CDR2 LQKENI. Here the CDR3 reads CASNRGGDNEQFF. CDR3 in DNA: TGTGCCAGCAACAGAGGGGGGGACAATGAGCAGTTCTTC.

V usage is TRBV14 and J usage is TRBJ2-3; no clear D. Germline assignment: CDR1 SGHDN and CDR2 FVKESK. V was clipped by 3 bases and J by 1 base, with 8 bases between them. CDR3 length: 14 residues. The DNA of the CDR3 is TGTGCCAGCAGCCATATTGGGGGCACAGATACGCAGTATTTT. Translation: CASSHIGGTDTQYF.

The CDR3 reads CASSQDRDGHQETQYF. The CDR3 DNA follows: TGTGCCAGCAGCCAAGATCGGGACGGTCACCAAGAGACCCAGTACTTC. This chain uses TRBV4-2 with TRBJ2-5; either TRBD1 or TRBD2 may supply D (5 bases each). This CDR3 has 16 amino acids. Per the germline V gene, CDR1 is LGHNA and CDR2 is YNFKEQ. V shed 0 bases and J shed 0 bases, with 11 bases lying between them.